In this sample, the clone carrying this T cell receptor beta chain turned up once. Its antigen is currently unknown. Germline CDR1 and CDR2: MGHRA and YSYEKL. Deletions cut 0 bases from V and 15 bases from J, with 18 bases between. This CDR3 has 14 amino acids. This sample is drawn from a study of B cell selection in AIRE deficiency. Generated by immunoSEQ multiplex PCR, the TCRdb table keeps only in-frame clones and is missing some. This table holds 20,000 to 30,000 clones, 96% found once. General study points: Patient Tconv and Treg cells showed healthy-like TCRBV usage, CDR3 length, diversity. About 31% of healthy-donor shared Treg TCRbeta sequences appeared in patient Tconv cells.

Sorting defined conventional CD4 T cells as CD4+CD127+. Unrelated healthy donors provided the controls. The J gene is TRBJ2-4, the V gene TRBV4-1; no reliable D call. This clonotype was sampled from a human donor in good health. The sample was CD4+CD127+ conventional T cells sorted from PBMCs. CDR3 loop: CASSQDLVTFGLYF. In nucleotides, the CDR3 is TGCGCCAGCAGCCAAGATCTTGTCACATTTGGATTGTACTTC.